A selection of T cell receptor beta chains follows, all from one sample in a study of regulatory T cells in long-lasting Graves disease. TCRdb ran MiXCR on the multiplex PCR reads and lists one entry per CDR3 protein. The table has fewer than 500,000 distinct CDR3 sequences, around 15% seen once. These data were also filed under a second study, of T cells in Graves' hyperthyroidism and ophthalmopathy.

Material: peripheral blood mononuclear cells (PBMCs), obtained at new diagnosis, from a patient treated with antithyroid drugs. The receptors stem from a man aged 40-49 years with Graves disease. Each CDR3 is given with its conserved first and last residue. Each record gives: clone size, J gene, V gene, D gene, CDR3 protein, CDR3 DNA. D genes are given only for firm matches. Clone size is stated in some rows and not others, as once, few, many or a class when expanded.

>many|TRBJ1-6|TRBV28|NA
CASERGGSPLHF
TGTGCCAGCGAACGAGGTGGCTCACCCCTCCACTTT
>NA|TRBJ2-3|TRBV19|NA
CASSMGTSDTQYF
TGTGCCAGTAGTATGGGGACATCAGATACGCAGTATTTT
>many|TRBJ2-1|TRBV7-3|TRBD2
CASSSLAGGGHEQFF
TGTGCCAGCAGCTCCCTAGCGGGAGGCGGTCATGAGCAGTTCTTC
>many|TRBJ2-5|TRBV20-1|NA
CSAIVGFEETQYF
TGCAGTGCTATTGTGGGGTTTGAAGAGACCCAGTACTTC
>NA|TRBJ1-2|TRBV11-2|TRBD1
CASSPPRGGGDYGYTF
TGTGCCAGCAGCCCTCCTAGGGGAGGGGGCGACTATGGCTACACCTTC
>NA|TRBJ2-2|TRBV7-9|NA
CASSLEFRRGTGELFF
TGTGCCAGCAGCTTAGAGTTTCGGAGGGGCACCGGGGAGCTGTTTTTT
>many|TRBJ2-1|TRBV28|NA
CATSGSREFYNEQFF
TGTGCCACCTCGGGTAGCCGGGAGTTCTACAATGAGCAGTTCTTC
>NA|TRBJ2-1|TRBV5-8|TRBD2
CASSPGLAGGFSSYNEQFF
TGTGCCAGCAGCCCGGGACTAGCGGGAGGTTTTAGCTCCTACAATGAGCAGTTCTTC
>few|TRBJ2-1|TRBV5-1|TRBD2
CASRGTSGSYEQFF
TGTGCCAGCAGGGGGACTAGCGGGAGTTATGAGCAGTTCTTC
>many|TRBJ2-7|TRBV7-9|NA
CASSLRSAYEQYF
TGTGCCAGCAGCCTCCGGTCTGCGTACGAGCAGTACTTC
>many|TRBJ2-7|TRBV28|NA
CASSLGRQSSYEQYF
TGTGCCAGCAGTTTAGGCAGGCAGAGCTCCTACGAGCAGTACTTC
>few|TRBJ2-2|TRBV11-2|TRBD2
CASYSGGRIPTGELFF
TGTGCCAGCTACTCCGGCGGGAGAATCCCCACCGGGGAGCTGTTTTTT
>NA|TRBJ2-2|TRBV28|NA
CASSLAGTGTSTGELFF
TGTGCCAGCAGTTTGGCGGGGACCGGGACCTCCACCGGGGAGCTGTTTTTT
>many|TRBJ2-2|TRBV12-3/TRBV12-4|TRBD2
CASSLSSGSANTGELFF
TGTGCCAGCAGTTTATCTAGCGGGAGCGCGAACACCGGGGAGCTGTTTTTT
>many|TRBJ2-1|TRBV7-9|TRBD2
CASSLSGTSGRGLNEQFF
TGTGCCAGCAGCCTGTCCGGGACTAGCGGGAGGGGCCTCAATGAGCAGTTCTTC
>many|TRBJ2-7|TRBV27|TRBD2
CASSFVAGSYEQYF
TGTGCCAGCAGTTTTGTAGCGGGATCCTACGAGCAGTACTTC
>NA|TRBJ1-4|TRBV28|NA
CASSLAGSSNEKLFF
TGTGCCAGCAGTTTGGCGGGCAGCTCAAATGAAAAACTGTTTTTT
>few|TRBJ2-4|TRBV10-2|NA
CASSELAAVGSKNIQYF
TGCGCCAGCAGTGAGTTGGCAGCTGTCGGATCCAAAAACATTCAGTACTTC
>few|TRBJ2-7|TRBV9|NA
CASSPYSGAVSSYEQYF
TGTGCCAGCAGCCCGTACTCTGGAGCGGTGAGCTCCTACGAGCAGTACTTC
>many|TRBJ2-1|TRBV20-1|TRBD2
CSSTSGSGNEQFF
TGCAGTTCCACTAGCGGGAGTGGCAATGAGCAGTTCTTC
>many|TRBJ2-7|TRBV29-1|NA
CSVTGTPYEQYF
TGCAGCGTTACCGGGACACCGTACGAGCAGTACTTC
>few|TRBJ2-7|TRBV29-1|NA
CSVDGVSRPEQYF
TGCAGCGTTGATGGTGTCTCGAGGCCCGAGCAGTACTTC
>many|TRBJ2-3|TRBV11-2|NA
CASSDLTRSDTQYF
TGTGCCAGCAGCGACCTGACTAGGTCAGATACGCAGTATTTT
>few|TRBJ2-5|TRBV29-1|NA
CSVLENQETQYF
TGCAGCGTTCTGGAGAACCAAGAGACCCAGTACTTC
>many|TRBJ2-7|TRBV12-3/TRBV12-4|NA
CASKVAGKYEQYF
TGTGCCAGCAAGGTGGCAGGGAAGTACGAGCAGTACTTC
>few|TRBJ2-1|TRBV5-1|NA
CASRWLGSYNEQFF
TGCGCCAGCAGGTGGCTAGGTTCCTACAATGAGCAGTTCTTC
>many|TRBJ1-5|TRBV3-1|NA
CASSQGTRGNQPQHF
TGTGCCAGCAGCCAAGGGACAAGAGGCAATCAGCCCCAGCATTTT
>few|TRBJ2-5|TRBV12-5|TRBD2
CASAHIAGNQETQYF
TGTGCTAGTGCACACATAGCGGGAAACCAAGAGACCCAGTACTTC
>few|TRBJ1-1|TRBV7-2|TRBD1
CASSSFGTGNTEAFF
TGTGCCAGCAGCTCCTTTGGGACAGGGAACACTGAAGCTTTCTTT
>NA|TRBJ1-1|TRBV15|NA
CATSREGTVAEAFF
TGTGCCACCAGCAGAGAGGGAACGGTTGCTGAAGCTTTCTTT
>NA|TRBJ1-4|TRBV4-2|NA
CASSPRGEKLFF
TGTGCCAGCAGCCCCCGTGGTGAAAAACTGTTTTTT
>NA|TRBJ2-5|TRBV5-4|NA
CVSSLALQETQYF
TGTGTCAGCAGCTTGGCCTTGCAAGAGACCCAGTACTTC
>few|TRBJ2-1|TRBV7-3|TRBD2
CASSLRLAGEGEQFF
TGTGCCAGCAGCTTGCGACTAGCGGGAGAGGGTGAGCAGTTCTTC
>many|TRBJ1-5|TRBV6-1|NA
CAGGRQDQQPQHF
TGTGCCGGGGGAAGACAGGATCAACAGCCCCAGCATTTT
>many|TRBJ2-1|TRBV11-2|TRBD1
CASSLQGAYNEQFF
TGTGCCAGCAGCTTACAGGGGGCCTACAATGAGCAGTTCTTC
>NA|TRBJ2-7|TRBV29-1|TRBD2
CSGGTRRSYNEQYF
TGCAGCGGCGGGACTAGGCGCTCCTACAATGAGCAGTACTTC
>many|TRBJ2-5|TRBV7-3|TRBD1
CASSWDSGETQYF
TGTGCCAGCAGCTGGGACAGTGGGGAGACCCAGTACTTC
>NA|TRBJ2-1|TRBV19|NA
CASSMPTHLQYEQFF
TGTGCCAGTAGTATGCCCACCCACCTACAATATGAGCAGTTCTTC
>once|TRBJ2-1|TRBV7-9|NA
CASSPWFHEQFF
TGTGCCAGCAGCCCCTGGTTCCATGAGCAGTTCTTC